Below, 24 T cell receptor beta chains from the same sample are listed, as sequenced in a study of human T cells and chemical hapten exposure. Using its own MiXCR run on the RACE reads, TCRdb lists one record per CDR3 protein. The sample holds about 90,000 distinct CDR3 sequences, about 10% seen once. Indicated time point: patch test 1, 2 weeks after DPC sensitization. Treatment here: therapeutic diphenylcyclopropenone sensitization with weekly scalp DPC. Sequences were derived from whole blood, sampled in connection with sensitization to the hapten diphenylcyclopropenone (DPC). The receptors stem from a man between 35 and 55 years old with alopecia areata. Some clones in this sample may be carry-over from other donors' samples.

In its sample, this clonotype was seen a few times. The rearrangement uses TRBV6-9 and TRBJ2-7; 7 bases are a match to TRBD2. Germline V gives CDR1 MNHGY, CDR2 SVAAGI. Unmatched junction bases numbered 9, after V lost 4 bases and J lost 0 bases. The CDR3 runs to 16 residues. CDR3 nucleotides: TGTGCCAGCAGTTCTCACGGGCTAGCGGACTCCTACGAGCAGTACGTC. Its translation is CASSSHGLADSYEQYV.

This clonotype was counted many times. CDR3 in DNA: TGTGCCACCAGTGCCGGGACCCTGGGGCAGTATTTT. It encodes CATSAGTLGQYF. V usage is TRBV24-1 and J usage is TRBJ2-3; TRBD1 or TRBD2 may be the D gene (5 bases each). Deletions cut 5 bases from V and 11 bases from J, with 13 bases between. The germline gives CDR1 KGHDR, CDR2 SFDVKD. The CDR3 spans 12 residues.

The genes are TRBV12-3 or TRBV12-4 and TRBJ1-1; 7 nucleotides align to TRBD1. The CDR3 is 13 amino acids. The V segment lost 6 bases and the J segment 6 bases; nucleotides outside the gene matches: 7. The DNA of the CDR3 is TGTGCCAGCAGCGGACAGGTCGATTCTGAAGCTTTCTTT. It codes for CASSGQVDSEAFF.

This clonotype was seen more than once but under ten times. The chain recombines TRBV7-8 with TRBJ2-5; 7 bases line up with TRBD2. CDR3 size: 14 residues. Losses at the gene ends were 5 bases for V and 1 base for J; bases not matched to a gene: 4. Germline-derived CDR1 and CDR2 are SGHVS and FQNEAQ. The chain's CDR3 is CASSIGTTQETQYF. CDR3 in DNA: TGTGCCAGCAGCATCGGGACTACCCAAGAGACCCAGTACTTC.

This clonotype showed up many times. The chain has TRBV10-3 and TRBJ2-5; 7 bases match TRBD1. The CDR3 covers 14 residues. V lost 6 bases and J lost 0; bases outside the gene matches: 4. From germline, CDR1 is ENHRY and CDR2 SYGVKD. This chain's CDR3 is CAISRDRNQETQYF. The CDR3 DNA reads as TGTGCCATCAGCCGGGACAGAAACCAAGAGACCCAGTACTTC.

The rearrangement uses TRBV1 and TRBJ2-1; the DNA was not compared with TRBD2, the D call given in the table. TRBV1 constitutes a pseudogene. The CDR3 contains 17 residues. CDR3 residues: CTSSHDLPAGIEDEQFF. CDR3 bases: TGCACCAGCAGCCACGATCTTCCAGCGGGAATCGAGGATGAGCAGTTCTTC.

This clonotype was observed at least ten times. The chain joins TRBV20-1 to TRBJ1-5; 8 positions agree with TRBD1. The CDR3 sequence is 16 residues long. In germline, CDR1 is DFQATT, CDR2 SNEGSKA (reference sequence). Germline trimming cut 6 bases from V and 1 base from J; bases unmatched to any gene: 11. The DNA for the CDR3 is TGCAGTGCGACAAGAATTCAGGGGGCGAGCAATCAGCCCCAGCATTTT. Protein sequence: CSATRIQGASNQPQHF.

A few counts support this clonotype. The V call is TRBV5-6, the J call TRBJ2-1; unclear D gene. Per the germline V gene, CDR1 is SGHDT and CDR2 is YYEEEE. Trimming removed 1 base from V and 8 bases from J, with 13 bases in between. This CDR3 has 14 amino acids. Here the CDR3 DNA reads TGTGCCAGCAGCTTGTTTCAGAGTCCCGATGAGCAGTTCTTC. Its protein product is CASSLFQSPDEQFF.

J is TRBJ2-7 and V is TRBV9; tentatively, D is TRBD2 (7 bases). CDR1 is SGDLS and CDR2 is YYNGEE in the germline V gene. The ends were cut back, 2 bases at V and 7 bases at J, with 19 bases in the middle. The CDR3 length is 15 residues. The CDR3 DNA follows: TGTGCCAGCAGCGTCGGGGGGCAGGGACGGGGTGAGCAGTACTTC. Translation: CASSVGGQGRGEQYF.

V and J are TRBV5-1 and TRBJ1-1, with 9 bases matching TRBD1. The CDR3 contains 14 residues. CDR1 is SGHRS and CDR2 is YFSETQ in the germline V gene. With 4 bases clipped from V and 5 bases from J, the junction kept 6 bases outside the gene matches. The DNA of the CDR3 is TGCGCCAGCAGCCTAGGACAGGGGACGACTGAAGCTTTCTTT. This sequence encodes CASSLGQGTTEAFF.

This clonotype was seen ten or more times. The V call is TRBV20-1, the J call TRBJ2-7; 8 bases fit TRBD2. CDR3 length: 14 amino acids. Germline CDR1 DFQATT, CDR2 SNEGSKA (reference sequence). V lost 8 bases and J lost 6; bases outside the gene matches: 15. The CDR3 loop is CSYRGKVAGSEQYF. The CDR3 DNA reads as TGCAGTTATAGGGGGAAAGTAGCGGGGTCCGAGCAGTACTTC.

The chain has TRBV5-1 and TRBJ2-1, with 7 bases lining up with TRBD2. The CDR3 totals 16 residues. Trimming at V came to 6 bases and at J to 1 base, leaving 10 bases not matched to a gene. CDR1 is SGHRS, CDR2 YFSETQ, per germline. The DNA of the CDR3 is TGCGCCAGCACCCTCCTGGGAGGGAGTTCCTACAATGAGCAGTTCTTC. Translated, it gives CASTLLGGSSYNEQFF.

This clonotype was counted between two and nine times. This chain links TRBV6-2 or TRBV6-3 with TRBJ2-5, with TRBD2 identical over 13 bases. The CDR3 loop spans 16 amino acids. Per germline, CDR1 MNHEY and CDR2 SVGEGT. V shed 6 bases, J shed 2 bases, and the junction held 6 bases outside the gene matches. Written as DNA, the CDR3 is TGTGCCAGCAGGCGCCCGGGACTAGCGGGACAAGAGACCCAGTACTTC. This translates into CASRRPGLAGQETQYF.

The rearrangement joins TRBV7-2 to TRBJ2-5; 7 positions agree with TRBD1. Per the germline V gene, CDR1 is SGHTA and CDR2 is FQGNSA. The CDR3 spans 14 residues. The V segment lost 2 bases and the J segment 3 bases; nucleotides outside the gene matches: 3. This chain's CDR3 is CASSLTGQKETQYF. The CDR3 DNA follows: TGTGCCAGCAGCTTAACGGGACAGAAAGAGACCCAGTACTTC.

This clonotype showed up many times. This chain links TRBV7-9 with TRBJ2-2; D remains unclear. CDR3 size: 11 residues. Germline values: CDR1 SEHNR, CDR2 FQNEAQ (reference sequence). Trimming removed 10 bases from V and 1 base from J, with 4 bases in between. In DNA form, the CDR3 reads TGTGCCATCCTGAACACCGGGGAGCTGTTTTTT. As protein: CAILNTGELFF.

There are a few counts of this clonotype. The chain carries TRBV5-5 and TRBJ2-7, with D possibly being TRBD1 (5 bases). This CDR3 is built from 15 residues. The V end lost 0 bases, the J end lost 5 bases, and 15 bases lay between the germline ends. Germline CDR1 and CDR2: SGHKS and YYEKEE (reference sequence). CDR3 sequence (DNA): TGTGCCAGCAGCTTGGAATGGGCAGGGCCCCACGAGCAGTACGTC. As protein: CASSLEWAGPHEQYV.

A few counts support this clonotype. The CDR3 nucleotides read TGTGCCAGCAGTCTCGGACGGACGGACCACTATGGCTACACCTTC. Protein: CASSLGRTDHYGYTF. The rearrangement links TRBV6-5 to TRBJ1-2, with D hard to call. Trimming cost V 5 bases and J 3 bases, with 16 bases left between them. CDR1 and CDR2 (germline): MNHEY, SVGAGI. CDR3 length equals 15 residues.

This clonotype was counted at least ten times. The genes are TRBV6-2 or TRBV6-3 and TRBJ1-2; D is unclear. CDR3 length equals 11 residues. V gave up 2 bases and J gave up 4 bases, with 2 bases separating them. CDR1 and CDR2 from the germline V gene are MNHEY and SVGEGT. The CDR3 spells CASSYSYGYTF. DNA of the CDR3: TGTGCCAGCAGTTACAGCTATGGCTACACCTTC.

This clonotype was picked up many times. This chain uses TRBV11-2 with TRBJ1-6, with a weak D call TRBD1 (5 bases). This CDR3 region has 12 residues. Germline CDR1 is SGHAT and CDR2 is FQNNGV. V lost 4 bases, J lost 7 bases, and 5 bases lay in between. In nucleotides, the CDR3 is TGTGCCAGCAGCTGGGGGAATTCACCCCTCCACTTT. This sequence encodes CASSWGNSPLHF.

J is TRBJ2-7 and V is TRBV15; 8 bases map to TRBD1. The V gene end was trimmed by 0 bases and the J gene end by 6 bases; junction bases not matched to a gene: 13. In germline, CDR1 is LNHNV, CDR2 YYDKDF (reference sequence). The CDR3 has 17 residues. The CDR3: CATSRERGQGAISEQYF. CDR3 bases: TGTGCCACCAGCAGAGAAAGGGGGCAGGGGGCGATTAGCGAGCAGTACTTC.

This chain links TRBV10-3 with TRBJ2-2; 10 bases line up with TRBD1. The trim removed 6 bases at V and 3 bases at J, leaving 1 base unmatched. Germline V gene data show CDR1 as ENHRY and CDR2 as SYGVKD. CDR3 size: 14 residues. CDR3 sequence reads: CAIRDRGDTGELFF. The CDR3 DNA reads TGTGCCATCAGGGACAGGGGGGACACCGGGGAGCTGTTTTTT.

In this sample, this clonotype turned up many times. The V gene is TRBV6-5, the J gene TRBJ2-3; 10 bases are a match to TRBD2. The V gene end was trimmed by 5 bases and the J gene end by 7 bases; junction bases not matched to a gene: 6. Germline lookup yields CDR1 MNHEY and CDR2 SVGAGI. This CDR3 is built from 14 residues. The CDR3 sequence is CASSPGLASHTQYF. CDR3 nucleotide sequence: TGTGCCAGCAGTCCGGGACTAGCGTCACATACGCAGTATTTT.

This clonotype was found a few times. The rearrangement joins TRBV12-3 or TRBV12-4 to TRBJ1-3; TRBD1 agrees at 9 bases. V lost 6 bases to trimming and J lost 2 bases; unmatched junction nucleotides: 14. This CDR3 has 18 residues. The CDR3 DNA sequence: TGTGCCAGCAGATTACATCCCCTGGACAGGGGAACTGGAAACACCATATATTTT. This codes for CASRLHPLDRGTGNTIYF.

This clonotype occurred many times. J is TRBJ2-3 and V is TRBV12-3 or TRBV12-4; D remains ambiguous. Trimming cost V 2 bases and J 6 bases, with 12 bases left between them. CDR3 size: 14 residues. This CDR3 is CASSLRVGRDTQYF. The DNA for the CDR3 is TGTGCCAGCAGTTTAAGGGTTGGTAGGGATACGCAGTATTTT.